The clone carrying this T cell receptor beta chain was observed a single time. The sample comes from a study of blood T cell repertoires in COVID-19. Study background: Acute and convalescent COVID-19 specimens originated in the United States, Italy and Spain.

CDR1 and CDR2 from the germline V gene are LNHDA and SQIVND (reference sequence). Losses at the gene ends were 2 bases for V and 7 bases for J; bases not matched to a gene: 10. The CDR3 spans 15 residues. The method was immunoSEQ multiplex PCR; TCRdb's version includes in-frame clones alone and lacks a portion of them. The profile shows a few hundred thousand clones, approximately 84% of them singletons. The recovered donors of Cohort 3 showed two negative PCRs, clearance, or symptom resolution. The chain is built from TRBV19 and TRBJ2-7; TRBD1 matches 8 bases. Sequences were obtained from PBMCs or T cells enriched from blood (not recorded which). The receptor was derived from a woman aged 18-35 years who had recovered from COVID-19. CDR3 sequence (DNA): TGTGCCAGTAGTATAACCCCCGACAGGGGCGGGGAGCAGTACTTC. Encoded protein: CASSITPDRGGEQYF.